These T cell receptor beta chains were read from a single sample in a study of cytomegalovirus exposure and HLA in healthy donors. Generated by immunoSEQ multiplex PCR, the TCRdb table keeps only in-frame clones and is missing some. The table has 100,000 to 150,000 clones, around 80% seen once. Sequenced material: PBMCs. The receptors stem from a woman aged 25-40 years in good health and CMV-seronegative. Both conserved end residues are part of each CDR3. Each record gives: V gene, J gene, clone size, D gene, CDR3 DNA, CDR3 protein. The D gene is left open where the match is weak. Size tells how often a clone was seen (once, few, many) or the class of an expanded clone, and some rows leave it out.

TRBV10-1	TRBJ2-7	.	.	TGCGCCAGCAGTGAAAGAACGATCGGCGAGCAGTACTTC	CASSERTIGEQYF
TRBV5-5	TRBJ1-4	few	TRBD1	TGTGCCAGCAGCTTGGAGGGCGGGACAGGGTCGGAAAAACTGTTTTTT	CASSLEGGTGSEKLFF
TRBV4-3	TRBJ1-1	once	TRBD1	TGCGCCAGCAGCCAGGGGGACAGGGGTCGAAAAACTGAAGCTTTCTTT	CASSQGDRGRKTEAFF
TRBV6-1	TRBJ1-2	.	.	TGTGCCAGCATGCCAGGGGTGGACTATGGCTACACCTTC	CASMPGVDYGYTF
TRBV18	TRBJ1-1	.	.	TGTGCCAGCTCACCCCTCGACAGAGAAACTGAAGCTTTCTTT	CASSPLDRETEAFF
TRBV9	TRBJ1-6	.	.	TGTGCCAGCAGCGTCGGGCAGGGTAATTCACCCCTCCACTTT	CASSVGQGNSPLHF
TRBV2	TRBJ2-7	.	.	TGTGCCAGCAGCCTCCTTTCCCACGAGCAGTACTTC	CASSLLSHEQYF
TRBV10-1	TRBJ1-6	.	TRBD1	TGCGCCAGCAGTGAGTCGGACAGGGTAGAACGACCGAAATTTTCACCCCTCCACTTT	CASSESDRVERPKFSPLHF
TRBV7-6	TRBJ1-1	.	.	TGTGCCAGCAGCCGCAGGGAAAGGACTGAAGCTTTCTTT	CASSRRERTEAFF
TRBV5-4	TRBJ2-1	.	.	TGTGCCAGCAGCTTGTCTAATCCGGGTGCTGAGCAGTTCTTC	CASSLSNPGAEQFF
TRBV9	TRBJ2-3	few	TRBD1	TGTGCCAGCAGCGGACAGGGTTACACAGATACGCAGTATTTT	CASSGQGYTDTQYF
TRBV18	TRBJ2-1	.	TRBD2	TGTGCCAGCTCATCAGGACTAGCGGGAGGAGTCAATGAGCAGTTCTTC	CASSSGLAGGVNEQFF
TRBV11-2	TRBJ2-1	.	TRBD2	TGTGCCAGCAGCCCCGGACTAGCGGGGGGCTCCTACAATGAGCAGTTCTTC	CASSPGLAGGSYNEQFF
TRBV11-3	TRBJ2-1	.	.	TGTGCCAGCAGCGGACGCGGGGGCTGGGTTTTGAATGAGCAGTTCTTC	CASSGRGGWVLNEQFF
TRBV5-1	TRBJ2-7	.	.	TGCGCCAGCAGCCTCTCCGAGACAGGATTCTACGAGCAGTACTTC	CASSLSETGFYEQYF
TRBV6-4	TRBJ2-1	.	.	TGTGCCAGCAGTGCAGGGGACGCCAATGAGCAGTTCTTC	CASSAGDANEQFF